Each of the 11 T cell receptor beta chains below was sequenced from the same sample in a study of beta chain features in type 1 diabetes. Every bit of the isolated RNA underwent reverse transcription, so sequencing read expressed TCRB transcripts. Clones were read by immunoSEQ multiplex PCR, and TCRdb kept only the in-frame ones, dropping some. The sample yields over 100,000 clones, about 15% seen once. Study findings and constraints: Type 1 diabetes patients had moderately but significantly shorter TCRB CDR3s in all four CD4+ subsets.

Their antigens remain unidentified. The sample taken for sequencing was central memory CD4+ T cells from blood. Receptors were obtained from a man under 40 with type 1 diabetes.

This sequence joins TRBV10-3 and TRBJ2-5; 10 bases are a match to TRBD1. The CDR3 covers 18 residues. Trimming at V came to 0 bases and at J to 5 bases, leaving 12 bases not matched to a gene. Germline V gives CDR1 ENHRY, CDR2 SYGVKD. The CDR3 region has the DNA TGTGCCATCAGTGAGTCGCTAGGGACAGGGGCGGAAGTGGAGACCCAGTACTTC. The encoded protein is CAISESLGTGAEVETQYF.

In its sample, this clone was seen a few times. The chain carries TRBV10-3 and TRBJ2-1; 8 positions match TRBD1. With 7 bases clipped from V and 7 bases from J, the junction kept 6 bases outside the gene matches. CDR1 ENHRY and CDR2 SYGVKD come from the germline V gene. The CDR3 loop spans 13 amino acids. CDR3 loop: CAITLDRGNEQFF. The CDR3 DNA reads as TGTGCCATCACCCTCGACAGGGGTAATGAGCAGTTCTTC.

This clone was observed a few times. This sequence joins TRBV30 and TRBJ2-1; D is perhaps TRBD1 (6 bases). Germline lookup yields CDR1 GTSNPN and CDR2 SVGIG (reference sequence). Trimming pared 1 base from V and 12 bases from J, leaving 10 bases between. This CDR3 is built from 11 residues. The CDR3 DNA reads as TGTGCCTGGAGTGATGGGACATCGCAGTTCTTC. Amino acids: CAWSDGTSQFF.

The rearrangement links TRBV4-3 to TRBJ2-1, with D possibly matching TRBD1 (5 bases). V lost 0 bases, J lost 6 bases, and 12 bases lay in between. The CDR3 has 15 residues. The germline V gene encodes CDR1 LGHNA and CDR2 YSLEER. The CDR3 nucleotides are TGCGCCAGCAGCCAAGATCACCGGACACCCAATGAGCAGTTCTTC. Its translation is CASSQDHRTPNEQFF.

The chain carries TRBV5-1 and TRBJ2-5; 7 nucleotides line up with TRBD2. This CDR3 spans 14 amino acids. CDR1 is SGHRS and CDR2 is YFSETQ in the germline V gene. J lost 9 bases, V lost 1 base, and 9 bases had no gene match. The CDR3 DNA follows: TGCGCCAGCAGCTTGACGGGAGGAGAGCGGGCCCAGTACTTC. Protein sequence: CASSLTGGERAQYF.

This clone was counted between two and nine times. The chain links TRBV6-1 to TRBJ1-5, with D hard to call. V lost 6 bases to trimming and J lost 7 bases, with 13 bases between them. There are 13 residues in the CDR3. CDR1 and CDR2 (germline): MNHNS, SASEGT. The CDR3 loop is CASRPVPGQPQHF. In nucleotides, the CDR3 is TGTGCCAGCAGACCCGTACCGGGCCAGCCCCAGCATTTT.

This clone turned up a few times. Other DNA sequences of this sample code for an identical CDR3. This chain links TRBV4-2 with TRBJ1-2; 8 bases fit TRBD1. The V segment lost 0 bases and the J segment 5 bases; nucleotides outside the gene matches: 5. The CDR3 extends over 15 amino acids. The V gene's germline CDR1 is LGHNA and CDR2 YNFKEQ. CDR3 sequence: CASSQDGQGGYGYTF. The CDR3 nucleotides read TGTGCCAGCAGCCAAGACGGACAGGGAGGGTATGGCTACACCTTC.

This clone was seen only a few times. The chain uses TRBV9 and TRBJ1-5; D is undetermined. This CDR3 region has 14 residues. CDR1 is SGDLS and CDR2 is YYNGEE in the germline V gene. V lost 0 bases to trimming and J lost 4 bases, with 8 bases between them. In nucleotides, the CDR3 is TGTGCCAGCAGCGTAGGGGCACCGAATCAGCCCCAGCATTTT. Residues: CASSVGAPNQPQHF.

This clone was detected many times. This chain links TRBV4-3 with TRBJ2-3, with D possibly being TRBD2 (6 bases). V was clipped by 4 bases and J by 4 bases, with 9 bases between them. CDR1 and CDR2 from the germline V gene are LGHNA and YSLEER. This CDR3 contains 13 residues. The CDR3, as DNA: TGCGCCAGCAGCCGTGCGGGATCAGATACGCAGTATTTT. Residues: CASSRAGSDTQYF.

J is TRBJ1-2 and V is TRBV5-1; no reliable D call. CDR1 SGHRS and CDR2 YFSETQ come from the germline V gene. The CDR3 sequence is 13 residues long. Trimming stripped 0 bases from V and 5 bases from J, with 8 bases between. CDR3 nucleotides: TGCGCCAGCAGCTTGGGCGGGATATATGGCTACACCTTC. Translating it yields CASSLGGIYGYTF.

This chain uses TRBV7-4 with TRBJ2-7, with D possibly being TRBD1 or TRBD2 (5 bases each). The CDR3 is made up of 13 amino acids. Trimming shortened V by 1 base and J by 3 bases, and 7 bases separated the two germline ends. Germline loops: CDR1 SGHVT, CDR2 SQSDAQ. The CDR3 DNA reads as TGTGCCAGCAGCTTAGGGGGGATCTACGAGCAGTACTTC. Encoded protein: CASSLGGIYEQYF.